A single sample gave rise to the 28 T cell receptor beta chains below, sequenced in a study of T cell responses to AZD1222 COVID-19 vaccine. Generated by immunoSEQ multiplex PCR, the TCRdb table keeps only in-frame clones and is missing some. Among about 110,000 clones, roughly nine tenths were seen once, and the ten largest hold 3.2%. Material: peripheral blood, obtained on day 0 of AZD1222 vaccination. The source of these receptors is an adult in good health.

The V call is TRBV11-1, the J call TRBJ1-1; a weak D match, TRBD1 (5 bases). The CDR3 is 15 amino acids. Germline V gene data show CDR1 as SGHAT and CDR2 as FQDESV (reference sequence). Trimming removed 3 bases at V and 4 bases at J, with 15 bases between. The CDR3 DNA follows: TGTGCCAGCAGCTTCGGAGAAACCGGGACCACTGAAGCTTTCTTT. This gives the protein CASSFGETGTTEAFF.

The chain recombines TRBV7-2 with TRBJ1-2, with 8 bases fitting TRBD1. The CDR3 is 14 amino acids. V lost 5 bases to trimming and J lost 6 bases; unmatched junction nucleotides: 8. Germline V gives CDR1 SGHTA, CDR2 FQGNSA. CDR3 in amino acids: CASSAQTGVNGYTF. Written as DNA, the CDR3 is TGTGCCAGCAGCGCACAGACAGGGGTGAATGGCTACACCTTC.

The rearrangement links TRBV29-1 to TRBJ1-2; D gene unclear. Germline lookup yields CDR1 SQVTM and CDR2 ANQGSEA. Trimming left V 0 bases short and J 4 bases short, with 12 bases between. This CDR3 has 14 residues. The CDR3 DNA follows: TGCAGCGTTGAAGACAGCCGTGCCCCCTATGGCTACACCTTC. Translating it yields CSVEDSRAPYGYTF.

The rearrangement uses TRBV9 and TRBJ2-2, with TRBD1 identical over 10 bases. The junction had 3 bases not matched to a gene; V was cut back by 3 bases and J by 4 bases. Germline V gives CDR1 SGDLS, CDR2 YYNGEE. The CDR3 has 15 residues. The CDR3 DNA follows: TGTGCCAGCAGCGCCCGGGACAGGGGCACCGGGGAGCTGTTTTTT. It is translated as CASSARDRGTGELFF.

CDR3 loop: CASSSRLAGSYEQYF. In nucleotides, the CDR3 is TGTGCCAGCAGTTCCCGACTAGCGGGCTCCTACGAGCAGTACTTC. The chain recombines TRBV28 with TRBJ2-7; 10 bases agree with TRBD2. The germline V gene has CDR1 MDHEN and CDR2 SYDVKM. CDR3 length: 15 amino acids. Trimming removed 4 bases from V and 0 bases from J; junction bases left unmatched: 3.

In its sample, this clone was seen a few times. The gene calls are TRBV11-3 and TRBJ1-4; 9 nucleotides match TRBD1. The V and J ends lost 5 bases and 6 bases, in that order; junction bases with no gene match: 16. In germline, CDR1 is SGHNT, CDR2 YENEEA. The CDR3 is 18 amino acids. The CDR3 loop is CASSLGTGYGVLDEKLFF. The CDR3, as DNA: TGTGCCAGCAGCCTCGGGACAGGGTATGGAGTGTTGGATGAAAAACTGTTTTTT.

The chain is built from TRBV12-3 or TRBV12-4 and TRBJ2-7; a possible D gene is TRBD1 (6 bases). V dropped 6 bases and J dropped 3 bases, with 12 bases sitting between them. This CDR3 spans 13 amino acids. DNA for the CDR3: TGTGCCAGCAGCCCTACAGGGCTCTACGAGCAGTACTTC. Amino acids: CASSPTGLYEQYF.

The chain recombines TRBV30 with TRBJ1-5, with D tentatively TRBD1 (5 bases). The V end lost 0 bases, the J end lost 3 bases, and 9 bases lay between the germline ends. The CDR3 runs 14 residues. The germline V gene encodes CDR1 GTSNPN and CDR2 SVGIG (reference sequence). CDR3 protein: CAWSVAGTNQPQHF. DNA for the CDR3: TGTGCCTGGAGTGTGGCAGGGACCAATCAGCCCCAGCATTTT.

The CDR3 coding sequence is TGTGCCAGCAGTGACAGGGTGGCGAATGAGCAGTTCTTC. Amino acids: CASSDRVANEQFF. V and J are TRBV28 and TRBJ2-1, with TRBD1 matching 7 bases. Germline trimming cut 5 bases from V and 7 bases from J; bases unmatched to any gene: 5. The CDR3 length is 13 residues. Germline V gives CDR1 MDHEN, CDR2 SYDVKM.

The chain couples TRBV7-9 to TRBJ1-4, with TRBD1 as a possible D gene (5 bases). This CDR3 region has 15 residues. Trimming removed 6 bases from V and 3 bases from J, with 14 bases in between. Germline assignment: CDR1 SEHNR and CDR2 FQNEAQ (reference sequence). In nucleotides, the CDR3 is TGTGCCAGCAGTCGGTACGGGGCGGCTAATGAAAAACTGTTTTTT. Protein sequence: CASSRYGAANEKLFF. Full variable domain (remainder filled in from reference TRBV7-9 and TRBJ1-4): DTGVSQNPRHKITKRGQNVTFRCDPISEHNRLYWYRQTLGQGPEFLTYFQNEAQLEKSRLLSDRFSAERPKGSFSTLEIQRTEQGDSAMYLCASSRYGAANEKLFFGSGTQLSVL.

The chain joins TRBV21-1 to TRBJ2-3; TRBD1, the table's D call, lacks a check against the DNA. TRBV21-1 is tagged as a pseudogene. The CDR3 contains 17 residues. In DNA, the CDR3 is TGTGCCAGCAACCAACCATGGACAGGGTCCCCTGGGGATACGCAGTATTTT. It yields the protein CASNQPWTGSPGDTQYF.

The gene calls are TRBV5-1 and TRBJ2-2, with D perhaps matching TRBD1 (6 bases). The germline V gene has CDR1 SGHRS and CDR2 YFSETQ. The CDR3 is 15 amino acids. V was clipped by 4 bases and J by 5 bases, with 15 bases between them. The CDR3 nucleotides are TGCGCCAGCAGCCCCAACTTACAGGGTACCGGGGAGCTGTTTTTT. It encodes CASSPNLQGTGELFF.

CDR3 loop: CASSAGPPKGQYF. The CDR3 DNA reads TGTGCCAGCTCAGCGGGCCCCCCTAAGGGCCAGTACTTC. The chain carries TRBV18 and TRBJ2-5, with D possibly TRBD2 on 5 matching bases. V dropped 5 bases and J dropped 10 bases, with 17 bases sitting between them. Germline assignment: CDR1 KGHSH and CDR2 LQKENI. This CDR3 has 13 amino acids.

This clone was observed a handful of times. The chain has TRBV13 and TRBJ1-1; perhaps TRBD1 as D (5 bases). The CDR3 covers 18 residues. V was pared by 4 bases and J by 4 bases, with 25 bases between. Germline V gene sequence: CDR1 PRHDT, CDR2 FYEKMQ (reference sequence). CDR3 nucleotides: TGTGCCAGCAGCTCAGGACGCCAATCGGGGGGTTTGTTCACTGAAGCTTTCTTT. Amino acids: CASSSGRQSGGLFTEAFF.

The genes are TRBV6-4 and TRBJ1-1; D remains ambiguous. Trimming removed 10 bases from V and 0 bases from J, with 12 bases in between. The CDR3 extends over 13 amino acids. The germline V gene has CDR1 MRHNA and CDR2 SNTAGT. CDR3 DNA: TGTGCCACCTCTGCGTTTATGAACACTGAAGCTTTCTTT. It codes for CATSAFMNTEAFF.

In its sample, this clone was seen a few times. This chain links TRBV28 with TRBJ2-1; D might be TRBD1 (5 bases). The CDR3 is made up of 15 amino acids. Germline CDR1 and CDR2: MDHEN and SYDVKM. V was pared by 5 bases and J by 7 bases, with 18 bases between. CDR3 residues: CASSPPRGNGNEQFF. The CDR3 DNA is TGTGCCAGCAGTCCCCCAAGGGGAAATGGGAATGAGCAGTTCTTC.

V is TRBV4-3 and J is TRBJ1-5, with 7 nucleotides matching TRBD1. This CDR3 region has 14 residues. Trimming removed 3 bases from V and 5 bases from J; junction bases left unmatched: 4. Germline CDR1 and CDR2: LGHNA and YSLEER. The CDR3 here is CASSQIQGYQPQHF. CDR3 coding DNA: TGCGCCAGCAGCCAGATACAGGGGTATCAGCCCCAGCATTTT.

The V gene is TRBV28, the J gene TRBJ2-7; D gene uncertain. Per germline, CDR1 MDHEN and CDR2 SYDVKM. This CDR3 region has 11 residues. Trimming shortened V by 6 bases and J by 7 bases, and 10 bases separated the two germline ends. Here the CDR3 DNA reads TGTGCCAGCAGACAAGGGCGAGAGCAGTACTTC. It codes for CASRQGREQYF.

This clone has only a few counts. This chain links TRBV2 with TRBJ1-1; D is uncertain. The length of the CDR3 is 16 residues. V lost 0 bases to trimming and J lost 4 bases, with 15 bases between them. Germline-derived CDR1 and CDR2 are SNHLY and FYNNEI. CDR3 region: CASSEAEPQTGTEAFF. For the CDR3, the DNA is TGTGCCAGCAGTGAAGCGGAACCCCAGACGGGCACTGAAGCTTTCTTT.

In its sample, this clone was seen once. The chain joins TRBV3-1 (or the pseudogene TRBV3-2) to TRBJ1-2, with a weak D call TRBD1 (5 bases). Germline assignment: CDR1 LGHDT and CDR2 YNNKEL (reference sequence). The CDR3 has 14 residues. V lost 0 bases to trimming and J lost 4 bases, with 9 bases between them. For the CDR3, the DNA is TGTGCCAGCAGCCAAGATCTGAGGGGCTATGGCTACACCTTC. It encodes CASSQDLRGYGYTF.

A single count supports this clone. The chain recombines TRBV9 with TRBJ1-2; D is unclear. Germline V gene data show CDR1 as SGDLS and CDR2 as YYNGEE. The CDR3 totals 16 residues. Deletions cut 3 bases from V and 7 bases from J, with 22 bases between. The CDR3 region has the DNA TGTGCCAGCAGCGGGGGAGGGTCTGGAGGAGGATTTGGCTACACCTTC. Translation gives CASSGGGSGGGFGYTF. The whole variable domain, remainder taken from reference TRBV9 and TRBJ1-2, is DSGVTQTPKHLITATGQRVTLRCSPRSGDLSVYWYQQSLDQGLQFLIQYYNGEERAKGNILERFSAQQFPDLHSELNLSSLELGDSALYFCASSGGGSGGGFGYTFGSGTRLTVV.

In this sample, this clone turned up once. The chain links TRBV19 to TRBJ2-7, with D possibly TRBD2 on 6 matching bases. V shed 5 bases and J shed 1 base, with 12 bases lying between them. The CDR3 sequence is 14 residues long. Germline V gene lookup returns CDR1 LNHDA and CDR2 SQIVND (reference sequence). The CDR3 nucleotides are TGTGCCAGTAGTGTACCGGGACTTTCCTACGAGCAGTACTTC. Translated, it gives CASSVPGLSYEQYF.

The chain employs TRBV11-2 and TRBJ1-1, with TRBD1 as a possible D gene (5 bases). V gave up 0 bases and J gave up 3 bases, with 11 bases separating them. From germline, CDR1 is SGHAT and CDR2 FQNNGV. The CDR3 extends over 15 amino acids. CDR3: CASSLDLGDYTEAFF. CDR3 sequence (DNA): TGTGCCAGCAGCTTAGATCTTGGGGACTACACTGAAGCTTTCTTT. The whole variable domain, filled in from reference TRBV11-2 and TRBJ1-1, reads EAGVAQSPRYKIIEKRQSVAFWCNPISGHATLYWYQQILGQGPKLLIQFQNNGVVDDSQLPKDRFSAERLKGVDSTLKIQPAKLEDSAVYLCASSLDLGDYTEAFFGQGTRLTVV.

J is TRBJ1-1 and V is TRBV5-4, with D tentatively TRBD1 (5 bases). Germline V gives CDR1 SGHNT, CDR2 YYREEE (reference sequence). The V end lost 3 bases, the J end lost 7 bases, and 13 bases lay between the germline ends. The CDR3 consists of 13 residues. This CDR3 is CASSSFRDVEAFF. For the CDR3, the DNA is TGTGCCAGCAGCTCCTTTCGGGACGTTGAAGCTTTCTTT.

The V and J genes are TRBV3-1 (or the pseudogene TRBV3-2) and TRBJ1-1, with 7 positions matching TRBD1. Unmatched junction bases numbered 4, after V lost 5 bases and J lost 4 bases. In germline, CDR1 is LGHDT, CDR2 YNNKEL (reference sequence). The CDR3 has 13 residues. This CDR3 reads CASSYNRGTEAFF. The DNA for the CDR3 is TGTGCCAGCAGCTACAACAGGGGCACTGAAGCTTTCTTT.

In DNA, the CDR3 is TGTGCCAGCAGACAGGAGTCCTACGGGGAGCAGTACTTC. This codes for CASRQESYGEQYF. This chain connects TRBV6-5 to TRBJ2-7, with D perhaps matching TRBD1 (5 bases). CDR3 length: 13 amino acids. V dropped 6 bases and J dropped 7 bases, with 16 bases sitting between them. Germline V gives CDR1 MNHEY, CDR2 SVGAGI.

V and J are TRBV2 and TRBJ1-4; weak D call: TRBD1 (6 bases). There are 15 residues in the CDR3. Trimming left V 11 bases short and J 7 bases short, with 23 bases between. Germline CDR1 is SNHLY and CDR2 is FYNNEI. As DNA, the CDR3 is TGTGCCTCCCAGGGGCAGGGCTTACAGGCTGAAAAACTGTTTTTT. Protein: CASQGQGLQAEKLFF.

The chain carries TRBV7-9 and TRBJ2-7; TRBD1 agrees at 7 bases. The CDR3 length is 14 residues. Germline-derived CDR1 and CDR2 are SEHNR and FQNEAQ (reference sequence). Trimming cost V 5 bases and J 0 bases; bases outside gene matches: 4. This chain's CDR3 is CASSGRDSSYEQYF. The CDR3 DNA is TGTGCCAGCAGCGGCCGGGACAGCTCCTACGAGCAGTACTTC. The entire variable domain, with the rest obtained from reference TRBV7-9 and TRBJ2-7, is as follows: DTGVSQNPRHKITKRGQNVTFRCDPISEHNRLYWYRQTLGQGPEFLTYFQNEAQLEKSRLLSDRFSAERPKGSFSTLEIQRTEQGDSAMYLCASSGRDSSYEQYFGPGTRLTVT.